The clone carrying this TCR beta chain has a count of ten or more. The data are from a study of blood T cell repertoires in COVID-19. Produced via immunoSEQ multiplex PCR; TCRdb's table is partial and in-frame only. The sample lists 150,000 or so clones; around 84% were seen once. The germline V gene has CDR1 ENHRY and CDR2 SYGVKD. The CDR3 sequence is 11 residues long. Deletions cut 11 bases from V and 3 bases from J, with 7 bases between. The receptor's source is an elderly man with acute or convalescent COVID-19. The specimen was peripheral blood. The genes are TRBV10-3 and TRBJ2-2; D is unclear. CDR3 sequence reads: CAVEYTGELFF. In nucleotides, the CDR3 is TGTGCCGTAGAGTACACCGGGGAGCTGTTTTTT.